This record looks at one T cell receptor beta chain sequence and its context. The antigen is unknown. The ends were cut back, 4 bases at V and 1 base at J, with 14 bases in the middle. From germline, CDR1 is MNHEY and CDR2 SVGEGT. This CDR3 spans 16 amino acids. TCRdb independently ran MiXCR on the reads; one entry per CDR3 protein. The data hold 180,000 or so distinct CDR3 sequences, with about 18% observed a single time. This specimen belongs to a study of T cell repertoires in cytomegalovirus infection. Study as a whole: Shared public TCR beta signatures pointed to both CMV infection and a matching HLA type. Study-wide findings and caveats: CMV-specific TCR beta clonotypes restricted by HLA-C were the ones dominating the ex vivo response.

V and J are TRBV6-2 or TRBV6-3 and TRBJ1-5, with D hard to call. What was sequenced was CD8+ T cells from PBMCs. This clonotype was obtained from a human donor in good health (CMV status not recorded). Some clones in this sample may be carry-over from other donors' samples. This CDR3 reads CASSLGSRRSNQPQHF. Written as DNA, the CDR3 is TGTGCCAGCAGTTTGGGATCCAGGCGAAGCAATCAGCCCCAGCATTTT.